These 22 T cell receptor beta chains were sequenced from one sample in a study of T cells in Graves' hyperthyroidism and ophthalmopathy. Amplified regions were TCR beta CDR3 sequences from RNA transcripts. Researchers ran a first-round RT-PCR on the TCR CDR3 using the HTBI primer set. TCRdb re-derived calls from the multiplex PCR reads in MiXCR, one entry per CDR3 protein. The repertoire holds 540,000 or so distinct CDR3 sequences, with around 45% as singletons. Specimen: peripheral blood or thyroid tissue (not recorded which). The origin of the receptors is an adult woman with Graves' disease, either hyperthyroidism or ophthalmopathy (not recorded which).

This clonotype appeared many times. J is TRBJ1-6 and V is TRBV7-2; D gene uncertain. The CDR3 extends over 13 amino acids. V lost 3 bases, J lost 9 bases, and 9 bases lay in between. The germline CDR1 and CDR2 sequences are SGHTA and FQGNSA. As DNA, the CDR3 is TGTGCCAGCAGCTTGAGCTATGGTTCACCCCTCCACTTT. Translation: CASSLSYGSPLHF. Based on the CDR3 plus reference TRBV7-2 and TRBJ1-6, the full variable domain is GAGVSQSPSNKVTEKGKDVELRCDPISGHTALYWYRQSLGQGLEFLIYFQGNSAPDKSGLPSDRFSAERTGGSVSTLTIQRTQQEDSAVYLCASSLSYGSPLHFGNGTRLTVT.

Details on this clonotype: A read error may produce the germline difference seen at one junction end. The chain employs TRBV11-2 and TRBJ2-5, with TRBD2 identical over 10 bases. The CDR3 is 18 residues long. In germline, CDR1 is SGHAT, CDR2 FQNNGV. CDR3: CASSPLGIAGGAQETQHF. Here the CDR3 DNA reads TGTGCCAGCAGTCCCCTTGGAATAGCGGGAGGAGCTCAAGAGACCCAGCACTTC. The whole variable domain, filled in from reference TRBV11-2 and TRBJ2-5, reads EAGVAQSPRYKIIEKRQSVAFWCNPISGHATLYWYQQILGQGPKLLIQFQNNGVVDDSQLPKDRFSAERLKGVDSTLKIQPAKLEDSAVYLCASSPLGIAGGAQETQHFGPGTRLLVL.

The V and J genes are TRBV2 and TRBJ1-5, with TRBD1 as a possible D gene (5 bases). The CDR3 covers 15 residues. From germline, CDR1 is SNHLY and CDR2 FYNNEI. V lost 9 bases and J lost 5, with 20 bases in between. In nucleotides, the CDR3 is TGTGCCAGTAGGATGGGCAGGGCACAGGATCAGCCCCAGCATTTT. This translates into CASRMGRAQDQPQHF. The complete variable domain, with remaining parts taken from reference TRBV2 and TRBJ1-5, reads EPEVTQTPSHQVTQMGQEVILRCVPISNHLYFYWYRQILGQKVEFLVSFYNNEISEKSEIFDDQFSVERPDGSNFTLKIRSTKLEDSAMYFCASRMGRAQDQPQHFGDGTRLSIL.

As to this clonotype: Without the conserved terminal phenylalanine or tryptophan, this CDR3 likely stems from a read error. This chain connects TRBV27 to TRBJ1-5; no reliable D call. V lost 0 bases to trimming and J lost 7 bases, with 7 bases between them. The CDR3 runs to 13 residues. The V gene's germline CDR1 is MNHEY and CDR2 SMNVEV (reference sequence). This chain's CDR3 is CASSLSDGQPQHS. DNA for the CDR3: TGTGCCAGCAGTTTATCGGATGGGCAGCCCCAGCATTCT.

In regard to this clonotype: A read error may be the cause here, since a much bigger clone is one base away. The V gene is TRBV11-2, the J gene TRBJ2-5, with D unresolved. CDR3 size: 13 residues. CDR1 is SGHAT, CDR2 FQNNGV, per germline. V lost 5 bases and J lost 2, with 9 bases in between. This CDR3 reads CASSLNTQETQYF. The CDR3 DNA sequence: TGTGCCAGCAGCCTTAATACACAAGAGACCCAGTACTTC.

Only a few counts were recorded for this clonotype. The chain links TRBV15 to TRBJ1-1; D unresolved. V lost 0 bases, J lost 10 bases, and 6 bases lay in between. The CDR3 spans 11 residues. CDR1 is LNHNV and CDR2 is YYDKDF in the germline V gene (reference sequence). The CDR3, as DNA: TGTGCCACCAGCAGAGATGAACCAGCTTTCTTT. Translated: CATSRDEPAFF.

The genes are TRBV7-3 and TRBJ2-1, with D possibly being TRBD1 (5 bases). Deletions cut 5 bases from V and 9 bases from J, with 14 bases between. Germline V lookup: CDR1 SGHTA, CDR2 FQGTGA. This CDR3 is built from 13 residues. The CDR3 loop is CASSPQGSREQFF. Written as DNA, the CDR3 is TGTGCCAGCAGCCCCCAGGGTTCGCGTGAGCAGTTCTTC.

This clonotype was seen a handful of times. The chain couples TRBV11-2 to TRBJ1-6; no reliable D call. The germline V gene has CDR1 SGHAT and CDR2 FQNNGV. V lost 8 bases and J 10 bases, leaving 18 bases between the germline ends. There are 14 residues in the CDR3. CDR3 nucleotide sequence: TGTGCCAGCGCGACCCCGGGGTTCGGGTCACCCCTCCACTTT. It yields the protein CASATPGFGSPLHF. The full variable domain, with the rest looked up from reference TRBV11-2 and TRBJ1-6, is EAGVAQSPRYKIIEKRQSVAFWCNPISGHATLYWYQQILGQGPKLLIQFQNNGVVDDSQLPKDRFSAERLKGVDSTLKIQPAKLEDSAVYLCASATPGFGSPLHFGNGTRLTVT.

This clonotype was seen many times. The V gene is TRBV30, the J gene TRBJ1-1, with D perhaps matching TRBD1 (5 bases). V dropped 1 base and J dropped 7 bases, with 16 bases sitting between them. CDR1 and CDR2 (germline): GTSNPN, SVGIG (reference sequence). The CDR3 totals 14 residues. Here the CDR3 DNA reads TGTGCCTGGAGTGCACGGGCAGCGGGGGGTGAAGCTTTCTTT. Translated: CAWSARAAGGEAFF.

The chain combines TRBV7-9 with TRBJ1-2, with D possibly being TRBD1 (5 bases). Germline values: CDR1 SEHNR, CDR2 FQNEAQ (reference sequence). The CDR3 is 14 residues long. Trimming left V 4 bases short and J 0 bases short, with 9 bases between. The CDR3, as DNA: TGTGCCAGCAGCTCGACAGCTGCTAACTATGGCTACACCTTC. Translated: CASSSTAANYGYTF.

The rearrangement uses TRBV20-1 and TRBJ1-1; D remains ambiguous. This CDR3 contains 15 residues. V was shortened by 3 bases and J by 1 base, with 15 bases between the two germline ends. Germline loops: CDR1 DFQATT, CDR2 SNEGSKA (reference sequence). This CDR3 reads CSASSLADSNTEAFF. The CDR3 region has the DNA TGCAGTGCTAGTTCCTTGGCGGACTCGAACACTGAAGCTTTCTTT.

This chain joins TRBV29-1 and TRBJ1-5; 8 nucleotides align to TRBD1. The CDR3 is made up of 13 amino acids. Per germline, CDR1 SQVTM and CDR2 ANQGSEA. After removal of 4 bases from V and 6 bases from J, the junction contained 5 bases not matched to a gene. The DNA of the CDR3 is TGCAGCGTTGGAACAGGGGGAGGTCAGCCCCAGCATTTT. Translated: CSVGTGGGQPQHF.

On this clonotype: Here the CDR3 omits its conserved ending phenylalanine or tryptophan, so a read error is the likely source. The DNA is left out, because the CDR3 cannot be placed on it with certainty; the CDR3 is given as TCRdb lists it. The chain uses TRBV10-3 and TRBJ2-7. The CDR3 totals 9 residues, both ends included. Germline lookup yields CDR1 ENHRY and CDR2 SYGVKD. CDR3 sequence: CAISEDNVQ.

The rearrangement joins TRBV11-1 to TRBJ2-7, with 7 bases aligning to TRBD1. This CDR3 is 15 amino acids long. Unmatched junction bases numbered 8, after V lost 5 bases and J lost 1 base. Per germline, CDR1 SGHAT and CDR2 FQDESV (reference sequence). CDR3 residues: CASSATGLDSYEQYF. CDR3 nucleotide sequence: TGTGCCAGCAGCGCGACAGGGTTGGATTCCTACGAGCAGTACTTC.

This clonotype was counted ten times or more. This chain joins TRBV4-1 and TRBJ2-5; 9 bases agree with TRBD1. Per germline, CDR1 MGHRA and CDR2 YSYEKL. With 1 base clipped from V and 4 bases from J, the junction kept 4 bases outside the gene matches. The CDR3 consists of 15 residues. The CDR3 sequence: CASSQGQGEGETQYF. In nucleotides, the CDR3 is TGCGCCAGCAGCCAAGGACAGGGGGAGGGAGAGACCCAGTACTTC.

This clonotype turned up a few times. The chain couples TRBV29-1 to TRBJ2-7, with 7 bases fitting TRBD1. CDR3 size: 11 residues. The germline V gene has CDR1 SQVTM and CDR2 ANQGSEA. V was pared by 7 bases and J by 2 bases, with 2 bases of the junction left unmatched. The CDR3 DNA reads as TGCAGCGCGGGGACAGCCTACGAGCAGTACTTC. Amino acids: CSAGTAYEQYF.

The chain combines TRBV2 with TRBJ1-2, with a tentative D call TRBD1 (5 bases). Germline lookup yields CDR1 SNHLY and CDR2 FYNNEI. The CDR3 has 16 amino acids. V shed 6 bases and J shed 2 bases, with 19 bases lying between them. CDR3 protein: CASSGGTPRMNYGYTF. CDR3 in DNA: TGTGCCAGCAGCGGAGGGACGCCTAGGATGAACTATGGCTACACCTTC.

This chain connects TRBV4-2 to TRBJ2-2; TRBD1 might be the D (6 bases). The CDR3 has 15 residues. V was clipped by 1 base and J by 6 bases, with 12 bases between them. Germline V CDR1 and CDR2: LGHNA, YNFKEQ. This CDR3 is CASSQGNRVAGELFF. The CDR3 nucleotides read TGTGCCAGCAGCCAAGGTAACAGGGTGGCCGGGGAGCTGTTTTTT.

Many counts were recorded for this clonotype. The genes are TRBV24-1 and TRBJ2-2, with TRBD2 matching over 10 bases. Looked up from germline, CDR1 is KGHDR and CDR2 is SFDVKD. V shed 6 bases, J shed 4 bases, and the junction held 10 bases outside the gene matches. This CDR3 region has 17 residues. In DNA, the CDR3 is TGTGCCACCAGTAGTAGCGGGAGGTTTTGGAGCACCGGGGAGCTGTTTTTT. Its protein is CATSSSGRFWSTGELFF.

The chain joins TRBV5-1 to TRBJ2-2, with 11 bases fitting TRBD1. The germline gives CDR1 SGHRS, CDR2 YFSETQ. This CDR3 comprises 15 residues. V was clipped by 4 bases and J by 6 bases; unmatched bases: 5. The CDR3: CASSRGTGGPGELFF. In nucleotides, the CDR3 is TGCGCCAGCAGCAGAGGGACAGGGGGTCCCGGGGAGCTGTTTTTT.

A few counts support this clonotype. This likely comes from a read error, as the CDR3 has no conserved phenylalanine or tryptophan at its end. The chain recombines TRBV19 with TRBJ2-7; possible D gene TRBD1, 5 bases. Germline CDR1 reads LNHDA; CDR2 reads SQIVND (reference sequence). The CDR3 runs to 13 residues. The ends were cut back, 5 bases at V and 2 bases at J, with 10 bases in the middle. The CDR3: CASSPGQAYEQYL. As DNA, the CDR3 is TGTGCCAGTAGTCCAGGACAAGCCTACGAGCAGTACCTC.

In regard to this clonotype: Since a much larger clone is just one base distant, this may be a read error. The chain employs TRBV7-2 and TRBJ1-2, with TRBD1 identical over 7 bases. This CDR3 spans 13 amino acids. Looked up from germline, CDR1 is SGHTA and CDR2 is FQGNSA. The CDR3 DNA is TGTGCCAGCGCCAGGGGGGGAAAGCCGGGCTACATCTTC. The encoded protein is CASARGGKPGYIF.